Below, 10 T cell receptor beta chains from the same sample are listed, as sequenced in a study of shared clonotypes between healthy human individuals. Terminally differentiated effector memory CD45RA+ cells were excluded from the naive CD8 cells, which were CD45RO-negative and positively selected for CCR7. Assay: immunoSEQ multiplex PCR; the TCRdb copy retains only in-frame clones and omits some. The profile shows around 550,000 clones, about 95% of them singletons. Specimen: naive CD8+ T cells sorted from blood. The receptor source for this set is a woman under 40 in good health.

The chain is built from TRBV2 and TRBJ1-2; unclear D gene. V gave up 3 bases and J gave up 5 bases, with 10 bases separating them. The germline CDR1 and CDR2 sequences are SNHLY and FYNNEI. The CDR3 has 13 residues. The CDR3 DNA sequence: TGTGCCAGCAGTGACAGCTTCTTTTATGGCTACACCTTC. This gives the protein CASSDSFFYGYTF. Variable domain in full (rest from reference TRBV2 and TRBJ1-2): EPEVTQTPSHQVTQMGQEVILRCVPISNHLYFYWYRQILGQKVEFLVSFYNNEISEKSEIFDDQFSVERPDGSNFTLKIRSTKLEDSAMYFCASSDSFFYGYTFGSGTRLTVV.

The V gene is TRBV27, the J gene TRBJ1-1; D is unresolved. The CDR3 spans 13 residues. Germline V gene sequence: CDR1 MNHEY, CDR2 SMNVEV (reference sequence). V shed 0 bases and J shed 8 bases, with 10 bases lying between them. The CDR3 sequence: CASSLSILQEAFF. In DNA, the CDR3 is TGTGCCAGCAGTTTATCCATCCTTCAGGAAGCTTTCTTT.

The CDR3 loop is CASSPASGVTGELFF. The DNA of the CDR3 is TGTGCCAGCAGCCCTGCTAGCGGGGTCACCGGGGAGCTGTTTTTT. The chain combines TRBV27 with TRBJ2-2; 9 bases fit TRBD2. Losses at the gene ends were 6 bases for V and 4 bases for J; bases not matched to a gene: 6. CDR1 and CDR2 (germline): MNHEY, SMNVEV (reference sequence). This CDR3 contains 15 residues.

This clone is a singleton in its sample. The chain couples TRBV6-1 to TRBJ2-7, with TRBD2 as a possible D gene (5 bases). Trimming removed 4 bases from V and 4 bases from J, with 14 bases in between. Germline values: CDR1 MNHNS, CDR2 SASEGT. The CDR3 has 14 residues. CDR3: CASSGGDVLYEQYF. CDR3 sequence (DNA): TGTGCCAGCAGTGGGGGAGATGTTCTGTACGAGCAGTACTTC.

V is TRBV27 and J is TRBJ2-7; D gene unclear. The V end lost 5 bases, the J end lost 0 bases, and 8 bases lay between the germline ends. The germline CDR1 and CDR2 sequences are MNHEY and SMNVEV (reference sequence). The CDR3 spans 13 residues. The CDR3 sequence is CASSPESSYEQYF. CDR3 sequence (DNA): TGTGCCAGCAGTCCGGAAAGCTCCTACGAGCAGTACTTC.

This chain joins TRBV6-5 and TRBJ1-1; TRBD1 is a possible D gene (6 bases). Trimming shortened V by 6 bases and J by 0 bases, and 14 bases separated the two germline ends. There are 15 residues in the CDR3. Germline loops: CDR1 MNHEY, CDR2 SVGAGI. CDR3 protein: CASSLGASMNTEAFF. The CDR3 DNA reads as TGTGCCAGCAGCCTGGGGGCCTCCATGAACACTGAAGCTTTCTTT.

The chain couples TRBV7-8 to TRBJ2-1; 7 nucleotides line up with TRBD2. The CDR3 consists of 13 residues. CDR1 and CDR2 from the germline V gene are SGHVS and FQNEAQ. Losses at the gene ends were 6 bases for V and 5 bases for J; bases not matched to a gene: 4. CDR3 nucleotides: TGTGCCAGCAGGAAAGCGGGAAACAATGAGCAGTTCTTC. Translating it yields CASRKAGNNEQFF. The whole variable domain, filled in from reference TRBV7-8 and TRBJ2-1, reads GAGVSQSPRYKVAKRGQDVALRCDPISGHVSLFWYQQALGQGPEFLTYFQNEAQLDKSGLPSDRFFAERPEGSVSTLKIQRTQQEDSAVYLCASRKAGNNEQFFGPGTRLTVL.

This chain connects TRBV9 to TRBJ1-5, with D possibly TRBD1 on 5 matching bases. The CDR3 loop spans 17 amino acids. Looked up from germline, CDR1 is SGDLS and CDR2 is YYNGEE. V lost 3 bases and J 4 bases, leaving 20 bases between the germline ends. CDR3 DNA: TGTGCCAGCAGCGACGACCCAGGAGCGGGGCGGAATCAGCCCCAGCATTTT. Encoded protein: CASSDDPGAGRNQPQHF.

V is TRBV7-9 and J is TRBJ2-1; TRBD2 might be the D (5 bases). The CDR3 loop spans 17 amino acids. Germline CDR1 SEHNR, CDR2 FQNEAQ (reference sequence). Trimming took 4 bases from V and 5 from J, leaving 21 bases between them. The CDR3, as DNA: TGTGCCAGCAGCTACCTCAATGAGGGCAGGCGGAACAATGAGCAGTTCTTC. This sequence encodes CASSYLNEGRRNNEQFF.

Of note for this clone: Other DNA sequences in this sample translate to the same CDR3. This rearrangement joins TRBV28 to TRBJ2-5; D may correspond to TRBD1 or TRBD2 (5 bases each). The J call may be wrong; the DNA end is better matched by TRBJ2-7. The germline V gene encodes CDR1 MDHEN and CDR2 SYDVKM. This CDR3 spans 14 amino acids. The CDR3 DNA sequence: TGTGCCAGCAGTTTATTGGGACCCTCCTACGAGCAGTACTTC. This encodes CASSLLGPSYEQYF.